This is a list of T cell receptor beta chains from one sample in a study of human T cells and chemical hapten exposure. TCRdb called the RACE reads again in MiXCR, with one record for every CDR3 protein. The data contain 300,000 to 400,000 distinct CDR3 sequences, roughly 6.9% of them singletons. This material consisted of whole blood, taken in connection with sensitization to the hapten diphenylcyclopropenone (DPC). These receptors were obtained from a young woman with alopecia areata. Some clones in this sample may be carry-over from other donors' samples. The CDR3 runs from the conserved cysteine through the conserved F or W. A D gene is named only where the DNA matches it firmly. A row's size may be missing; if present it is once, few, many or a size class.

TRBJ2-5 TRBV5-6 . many CASSFAYRETQYF TGTGCCAGCAGCTTCGCCTACCGAGAGACCCAGTACTTC
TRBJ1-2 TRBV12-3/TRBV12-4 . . CASNPGRYGYTF TGTGCCAGCAACCCGGGGCGGTATGGCTACACCTTC
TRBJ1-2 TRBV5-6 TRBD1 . CASSTKDRDYYGYTF TGTGCCAGCAGTACTAAGGACAGGGACTACTATGGCTACACCTTC
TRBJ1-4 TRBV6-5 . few CASSTGNEKLFF TGTGCCAGCAGTACAGGGAACGAAAAACTGTTTTTT
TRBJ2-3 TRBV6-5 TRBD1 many CASSYSDRAGDTQYF TGTGCCAGCAGTTACTCAGACAGGGCTGGAGATACGCAGTATTTT
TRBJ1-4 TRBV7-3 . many CASSLTPVSTNEKLFF TGTGCCAGCAGCTTAACCCCTGTCTCAACTAATGAAAAACTGTTTTTT
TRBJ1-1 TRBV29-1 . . CSVPTTALNTEAFF TGCAGCGTTCCAACGACGGCTTTGAACACTGAAGCTTTCTTT
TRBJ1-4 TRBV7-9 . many CASSLVGQADRTEKLFF TGTGCCAGCAGCTTAGTAGGGCAAGCCGACAGAACGGAAAAACTGTTTTTT
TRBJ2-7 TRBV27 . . CASSLSTVGAYEQYF TGTGCCAGCAGTTTATCGACTGTAGGCGCCTACGAGCAGTACTTC
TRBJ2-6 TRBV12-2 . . CASRSSAGCDKISSGANVLTF TGTGCAAGTCGCTCGTCCGCTGGGTGCGACAAGATCTCCTCTGGGGCCAACGTCCTGACTTTC
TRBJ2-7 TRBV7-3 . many CASSLTPGQEYEQYF TGTGCCAGCAGCTTAACCCCGGGACAAGAATACGAGCAGTACTTC
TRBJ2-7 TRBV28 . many CASSTQFLPSSYEQYF TGTGCCAGCAGTACCCAATTCTTACCGAGCTCCTACGAGCAGTACTTC
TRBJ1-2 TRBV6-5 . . CASSRTQGPYGYTF TGTGCCAGCAGCAGAACACAGGGTCCCTATGGCTACACCTTC
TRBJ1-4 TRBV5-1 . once CASSLRQLATNEKLFF TGCGCCAGCAGCTTGCGGCAGCTTGCAACTAATGAAAAACTGTTTTTT
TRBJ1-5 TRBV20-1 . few CSASDSRASNQPQHF TGCAGTGCTAGTGACAGTAGGGCGAGCAATCAGCCCCAGCATTTT
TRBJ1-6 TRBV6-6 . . CASSYSGLNSPLHF TGTGCCAGCAGTTACTCGGGTCTTAATTCACCCCTCCACTTT
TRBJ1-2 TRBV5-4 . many CASSPPASEGIYGYTF TGTGCCAGCAGCCCCCCCGCGAGTGAGGGGATATATGGCTACACCTTC
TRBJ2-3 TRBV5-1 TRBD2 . CASSSSGGFADTQYF TGCGCCAGCAGCTCTAGCGGGGGGTTCGCAGATACGCAGTATTTT
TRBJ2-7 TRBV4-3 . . CASSQGRLTYEQYF TGCGCCAGCAGCCAAGGCCGTTTAACCTACGAGCAGTACTTC
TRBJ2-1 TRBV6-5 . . CASSYVEDSYNEQFF TGTGCCAGCAGTTACGTGGAGGACTCCTACAATGAGCAGTTCTTC
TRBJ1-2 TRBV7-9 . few CASSLWQGSDGYTF TGTGCCAGCAGCTTATGGCAGGGATCGGACGGCTACACCTTC
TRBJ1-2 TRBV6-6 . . CASSPTRGYTF TGTGCCAGCAGCCCAACCCGCGGCTACACCTTC
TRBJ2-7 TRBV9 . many CASSPPRTDEQYF TGTGCCAGCAGCCCGCCAAGGACAGACGAGCAGTACTTC
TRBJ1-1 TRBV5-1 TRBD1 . CASSEDRGYTEAFF TGCGCCAGCAGCGAGGACAGGGGATACACTGAAGCTTTCTTT
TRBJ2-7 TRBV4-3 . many CASSQDYGGSYEQYF TGCGCCAGCAGCCAAGATTACGGGGGTTCCTACGAGCAGTACTTC
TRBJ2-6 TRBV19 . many CASSERDSGANVLTF TGTGCCAGTAGTGAAAGGGATTCTGGGGCCAACGTCCTGACTTTC
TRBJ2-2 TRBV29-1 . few CSGTTGNTGELFF TGCAGCGGGACGACTGGGAACACCGGGGAGCTGTTTTTT
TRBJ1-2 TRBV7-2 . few CASSEGPGYTF TGTGCCAGCAGCGAGGGCCCTGGCTACACCTTC
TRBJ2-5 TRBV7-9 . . CASSLRQIQETQYF TGTGCCAGCAGCTTAAGACAGATACAAGAGACCCAGTACTTC
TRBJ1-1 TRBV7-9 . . CASRGTGEVNTEAFF TGTGCCAGCAGGGGGACGGGCGAAGTAAACACTGAAGCTTTCTTT
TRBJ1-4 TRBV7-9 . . CASRGGPRNNEKLFF TGTGCCAGCAGAGGGGGTCCGCGTAATAATGAAAAACTGTTTTTT
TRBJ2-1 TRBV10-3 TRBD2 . CAISARPAGDDEQFF TGTGCCATCAGTGCACGACCAGCGGGGGATGATGAGCAGTTCTTC
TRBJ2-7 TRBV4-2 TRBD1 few CASSRATGGVNEQYF TGTGCCAGCAGCCGCGCGACAGGGGGGGTTAACGAGCAGTACTTC
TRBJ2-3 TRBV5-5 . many CASSPLRGGDTQYF TGTGCCAGCAGCCCCCTCCGGGGAGGAGATACGCAGTATTTT
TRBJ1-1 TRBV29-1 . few CSVVGYVNTEAFF TGCAGCGTTGTTGGGTATGTGAACACTGAAGCTTTCTTT
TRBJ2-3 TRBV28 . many CASGADTQYF TGTGCCAGCGGGGCAGATACGCAGTATTTT
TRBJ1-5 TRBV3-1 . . CASSQRGFNQPQHF TGTGCCAGCAGCCAGAGGGGATTCAATCAGCCCCAGCATTTT
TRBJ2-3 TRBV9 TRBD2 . CASSVGTSGTDTQYF TGTGCCAGCAGCGTAGGAACTAGCGGCACAGATACGCAGTATTTT
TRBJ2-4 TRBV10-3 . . CAISSHGDTKNIQYF TGTGCCATCAGTTCCCACGGAGATACCAAAAACATTCAGTACTTC
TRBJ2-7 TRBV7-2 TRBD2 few CASSPSGGAGEQYF TGTGCCAGCAGCCCTAGCGGGGGGGCCGGTGAGCAGTACTTC
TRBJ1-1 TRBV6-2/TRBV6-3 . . CASSYFRWGKGTAFF TGTGCCAGCAGTTACTTCCGCTGGGGGAAGGGGACGGCTTTCTTT